This T cell receptor (beta chain) originates from a study of graft-versus-host responses after intestinal transplantation. A word on this clone: Antigen: not known.

Germline CDR1 WSHSY, CDR2 SAAADI. The CDR3 length is 15 residues. V trimming: 5 bases; J trimming: 1 base; junction bases outside the gene matches: 7. Clones were sequenced by immunoSEQ multiplex PCR, and TCRdb holds only the in-frame ones, with some missing. Among about 92,000 clones, about 89% were seen once, and the ten largest hold approximately 5.6%. The chain has TRBV10-2 and TRBJ1-1; 7 positions match TRBD1. This clonotype originated in a human donor who received an intestinal transplant. Sequenced material: unstimulated CD8+ T cells sorted from spleen or lymph node cells, taken before intestinal transplant. The CDR3 DNA is TGCGCCAGCAGTTTTTTAGGGACAGCGAACACTGAAGCTTTCTTT. Its translation is CASSFLGTANTEAFF.